These 5 T cell receptor beta chains were all obtained from the same sample, sequenced in a study of beta chain features in type 1 diabetes. Isolated RNA was reverse transcribed in full, so expressed TCRB transcripts were sequenced. Sequencing used immunoSEQ multiplex PCR; TCRdb keeps in-frame clones, though not all of them. The table has around 240,000 clones, 7.5% to 10% seen once; the top ten hold 0.03% to 0.04%. Source material: naive CD4+ T cells from blood. Receptor source: a woman between 18 and 29 years old in good health.

This clone occurred a few times. The V call is TRBV6-6, the J call TRBJ2-7, with 8 positions matching TRBD1. The CDR3 sequence is 15 residues long. Looked up from germline, CDR1 is MNHNY and CDR2 is SVGAGI (reference sequence). The V and J ends lost 5 bases and 6 bases, in that order; junction bases with no gene match: 12. The CDR3 coding sequence is TGTGCCAGCAGTGTTCGACAGGGGTTAGGGGGCGAGCAGTACTTC. Translated, it gives CASSVRQGLGGEQYF.

The J gene is TRBJ2-5, the V gene TRBV7-8, with a weak D call TRBD1 (6 bases). CDR1 and CDR2 from the germline V gene are SGHVS and FQNEAQ. The CDR3 covers 13 residues. V lost 2 bases to trimming and J lost 5 bases, with 9 bases between them. The CDR3 reads CASSLSRGETQYF. The CDR3 nucleotides are TGTGCCAGCAGCTTATCTAGGGGGGAGACCCAGTACTTC.

DNA of the CDR3: TGTGCCAGCAGGCAGCGACAGGGACCGACAGATACGCAGTATTTT. Protein: CASRQRQGPTDTQYF. This chain uses TRBV6-5 with TRBJ2-3; 7 bases are a match to TRBD1. The CDR3 covers 15 residues. Germline V CDR1 and CDR2: MNHEY, SVGAGI. Trimming cost V 6 bases and J 3 bases; bases outside gene matches: 9.

There are a few counts of this clone. The J gene is TRBJ1-5, the V gene TRBV28; 8 bases are shared with TRBD1. The CDR3 loop spans 16 amino acids. CDR1 is MDHEN, CDR2 SYDVKM, per germline. V was pared by 5 bases and J by 2 bases, with 8 bases of the junction left unmatched. The chain's CDR3 is CASSPRQGRGNQPQHF. The CDR3 DNA sequence: TGTGCCAGCAGTCCGCGACAGGGGCGAGGCAATCAGCCCCAGCATTTT.

A few counts support this clone. V and J are TRBV2 and TRBJ2-7; maybe TRBD1 (6 bases). CDR1 and CDR2 from the germline V gene are SNHLY and FYNNEI. V shed 6 bases and J shed 2 bases, with 11 bases lying between them. The CDR3 has 13 residues. The DNA of the CDR3 is TGTGCCAGCAGAAGGACAGCGACCTACGAGCAGTACTTC. It encodes CASRRTATYEQYF.